Described below is a single T cell receptor (beta chain) sequence and its context. The antigen it binds to is not known. The record has no base qualities; no much larger clone is one base away. In total, just over 650 healthy bone marrow donors made up the cohort. At the time of sampling, all cohort members were nominally healthy, though unrecorded immune exposures were likely present. The donor tested CMV seronegative and was one of the 352 seronegative cohort members. Every donor gave a peripheral blood sample, and the peripheral blood mononuclear cells from that sample were used for TCR beta sequencing. The Qiagen DNeasy Blood Extraction Kit was used to extract genomic DNA from the blood cell samples. The CDR3 runs 16 residues from the cysteine to the phenylalanine. The sequence is cut down to CDR3 DNA, 48 bases in frame from base 1. These data are taken from a study of cytomegalovirus exposure and HLA in healthy donors (dated by TCRdb to 2015 to 2018). Looking at the study overall: According to an earlier analysis of a few hundred of the donors, about 190 million T cells yielded roughly 110 million unique TCR beta sequences and roughly 280 Gb of sequence data. An early release that covered 500 to 800 HLA-typed donors contained around 300 gigabases of sequencing data and 80 million or so unique TCR sequences. Of the 300 to 450 genotyped donors, roughly 76% were placed in the genetic ancestry cluster associated with self-reported Caucasian donors. The aim of the study was to test whether cataloging public T cell receptors could identify signatures of past pathogen exposure. The study profiled the T cell repertoires of 500 to 800 subjects by immunosequencing and related them to cytomegalovirus serostatus. Besides the first cohort of some 670 subjects, a separate validation cohort made up of 120 different subjects was used. The study combined high-throughput TCR immunosequencing, statistical association of individual TCRs with disease status, and machine learning to predict cytomegalovirus infection status. A later analysis re-analyzed previously published TCR beta repertoires from 550 to 700 donors and added high-resolution HLA genotyping to study TCR occurrence patterns. Rather than drawing on any new phenotypic data, the later analysis identified candidate immune exposures from TCR beta sequences and the way those sequences occurred across donors. An earlier analysis of 587 of the donors used high-throughput TCR beta sequencing to judge whether each TCR beta V gene segment behaved as functional or pseudogenic. Donor age, sex, ethnicity and CMV serostatus were compiled alongside the repertoire data. A later genetic analysis used genome-wide SNP genotypes for about 55% of the 666 donors, treating that subset as a discovery cohort. All discovery cohort repertoires had been generated on a single sequencing platform. Class I and class II HLA loci were covered by the typing at four-digit resolution. The number of typed donors differed by locus: about 620-630 for A, B, C, DRB1 and DQB1; some 500 for DQA1; about 600 for DPA1; and about 450 for DPB1. Roughly five DR-DQ haplotypes were handled as single units for association and clustering, since linkage in the cohort was strong. On average, around 240,000 unique TCR beta nucleotide sequences were sequenced per donor among some 420 genotyped donors of the cohort, with roughly 18% of those sequences being non-productive. General study outcomes and caveats: Linkage disequilibrium might explain the correlated functional status among segregating V segments, but an unknown experimental factor could not be excluded. A later analysis found that HLA-associated TCR beta chains were more clonally expanded and had lower generation probabilities than equally common non-associated chains. The study listed approximately 150 TCR beta chains as associated with cytomegalovirus. The authors suggested that the approach could potentially be extended to other disease states and immunological phenotypes. Because the 87-base-pair reads could not distinguish some IMGT-functional V segments, including TRBV6-2 and TRBV6-3, those segments were excluded. The earlier analysis of 450 to 700 of the donors excluded over 15 rarely observed V segments, including chromosome 9 orphons, because counts were too low. In a later analysis, most CMV-associated TCR beta chains were found to appear HLA-restricted, with HLA associations seemingly driven largely by CMV exposure. A cluster of highly shared sequence variants was judged likely to be a technical artifact of the sequencing pipeline. Broadly in line with IMGT annotations, most TCR beta V segments showed up in productive rearrangements about 90% or about 30% of the time in an earlier analysis of around 600 of the donors. In a later genetic analysis, a missense DCLRE1C variant was associated with V-gene and J-gene trimming of TCR beta chains, and the association was replicated in an independent cohort. Because HLA typing was unavailable for some donors at each locus, only the typed subset was used in association tests. This cohort had only TCR beta chains sequenced, and the lack of alpha or paired-chain data limited which features could be detected. In a later analysis, the rate of TCR association differed among HLA loci, with DRB1 alleles having the most associated TCRs and HLA-C alleles having the fewest. According to a later genetic analysis, donors in an Asian-associated ancestry cluster had fewer N-insertions in productive TCRs than the roughly 670-donor mean. A later analysis reported that several top co-occurrence clusters appeared linked to parvovirus B19, influenza, CMV and Epstein-Barr virus. Strong co-occurrence of HLA alleles, especially DR and DQ, made assigning TCR associations to individual alleles difficult. Presence/absence analyses assumed roughly uniform sequencing depth across donors, an assumption that may not hold. A few of the identified cytomegalovirus-associated TCR beta chains were confirmed in vitro to be specific for cytomegalovirus antigens. The classifier was reported to diagnose cytomegalovirus status with high specificity and sensitivity in both the original cohort and the validation cohort. Across donors, most TCR sequences were observed very rarely, whereas some public TCRs were present in many individuals. Immune exposure information for the cohort was limited to CMV serostatus. A further reported finding was that TCR beta sequences accurately predicted the HLA-A and HLA-B alleles for most subjects in the first cohort. In a later analysis, over 15,000 TCR beta sequences were associated with specific HLA alleles at a false discovery rate of 0.05.

The library relied on the immunoSEQ multiplex PCR assay. The multiplex PCR relied on a mix of 60 forward primers for TCR Vbeta segments and 13 reverse primers for TCR Jbeta segments. Amplification of the CDR3 region of rearranged TCR beta genes was performed with a multiplex PCR assay on genomic DNA. The Illumina HiSeq System was used to sequence the amplified TCR beta libraries as 87-base-pair reads. In the original analysis: In a later analysis, some 80 million unique TCR beta chains were counted across the roughly 670 repertoires, and around 10 million of these chains were shared by at least two donors. A nearest-neighbor algorithm error-corrected the raw reads and collapsed the reads into unique sequences, merging closely related sequences to remove PCR and sequencing errors. Alignment of CDR3 sequences to IMGT reference sequences was used to assign V, D and J gene segments. For a sequence to be retained, a match of at least six nucleotides was required to both a V gene segment and a J gene segment. A rearrangement was called productive if the CDR3 had no stop codons and remained in frame with V and J, and every other rearrangement was called non-productive. CDR3 was defined by IMGT convention, running from the second conserved V-encoded cysteine to the conserved J-encoded phenylalanine. The earlier analysis of a few hundred of the donors excluded any sequence lacking an unambiguous match to a single V gene segment. In an earlier analysis of 587 of the donors, V segments were called functional above 56.7% productive rearrangements and were called segregating when the between-donor standard deviation exceeded 5%. To diagnose cytomegalovirus status from the catalog of TCR beta chain sequences, a statistical classification framework was built. In a later analysis, V and J genes were assigned by comparing TCR nucleotide sequences against IMGT/GENE-DB human TR gene sequences. The TCRdist pipeline was used in a later analysis to assign CDR3 sequences and most-parsimonious VDJ recombination scenarios. A later analysis defined each TCR beta chain by its CDR3 amino acid sequence plus V-gene family, and excluded reads lacking a unique V-gene family. A later analysis removed several hundred highly shared, low-generation-probability nucleotide sequences to deal with suspected cross-contamination and a sequencing artifact. For each public chain, a later analysis derived a clonal expansion index from normalized ranks of inferred template counts within each repertoire. Generation probabilities in a later analysis came from a VDJ recombination model fitted to out-of-frame rearrangements, and those results were checked against IGoR. In a later analysis, hypergeometric tests were used to score TCR-TCR, TCR-HLA and TCR-CMV co-occurrence, with a repertoire-size bias correction applied to TCR pairs. To estimate false discovery rates, a later analysis permuted the HLA or CMV assignments 20 times. In a later analysis, co-occurring TCRs were grouped using DBSCAN, with TCRdist sequence similarity added in when clustering inside HLA-allele-positive subsets. Co-occurrence clustering excluded repertoires with fewer than 30,000 or more than 120,000 public chains, plus five with anomalous nucleotide sharing. What TCRdb holds here is the immuneACCESS table cut down to in-frame rearrangements. Part of the clones is not present; checked against another copy, under half of the missing clones reflect an unresolved V gene, and the others are unexplained. That table is the source of V, J and clone size, and D and trimming were worked out from the DNA. This sample is represented by about 200,000 clones; over 65% of them were singletons. Roughly 3% of the sample is taken by the ten largest.

Material: PBMCs. Recombination connected TRBV21-1 to TRBJ2-5; the table's D gene call, TRBD1, was not cross checked with the DNA. TRBV21-1 is a recognized pseudogene. This clonotype was sampled from a woman aged 25 to 39 in good health and CMV-seronegative. The CDR3 amino acid sequence is: CASSPSLLGPQETQYF. The nucleotide sequence is given as TGTGCCAGCTCCCCGTCTTTACTGGGGCCCCAAGAGACCCAGTACTTC.